Below, one T cell receptor beta chain is given with its context. As yet, its antigen is unknown. PCR was performed using 60 Vbeta and 13 Jbeta primers. Profiled with immunoSEQ multiplex PCR; TCRdb holds only in-frame clones, not every one. The table lists 150,000 to 200,000 clones, 70% to 90% of them singletons. This sample stems from a study of cytomegalovirus exposure and HLA in healthy donors. General study points: Across donors, presence/absence analyses took sequencing depth to be roughly uniform. Further analysis was carried out later, and it showed several of the most significant clusters appearing linked to common viral pathogens. An analysis that came later showed most CMV-associated TCR beta chains appearing HLA-restricted. Later, TCR association rates were found to vary by HLA locus, highest for DRB1 and lowest for HLA-C.

Trimming pared 5 bases from V and 1 base from J, leaving 8 bases between. The CDR3 runs 13 residues. The germline gives CDR1 MNHEY, CDR2 SVGAGI. Sequenced sample: PBMCs. The chain recombines TRBV6-5 with TRBJ2-5; possible D gene TRBD1, 5 bases. This sequence was found in a woman aged 25 to 39 in good health and CMV-seronegative. The CDR3 DNA reads as TGTGCCAGCAGTCGGACAACCCAAGAGACCCAGTACTTC. Amino acid sequence: CASSRTTQETQYF.